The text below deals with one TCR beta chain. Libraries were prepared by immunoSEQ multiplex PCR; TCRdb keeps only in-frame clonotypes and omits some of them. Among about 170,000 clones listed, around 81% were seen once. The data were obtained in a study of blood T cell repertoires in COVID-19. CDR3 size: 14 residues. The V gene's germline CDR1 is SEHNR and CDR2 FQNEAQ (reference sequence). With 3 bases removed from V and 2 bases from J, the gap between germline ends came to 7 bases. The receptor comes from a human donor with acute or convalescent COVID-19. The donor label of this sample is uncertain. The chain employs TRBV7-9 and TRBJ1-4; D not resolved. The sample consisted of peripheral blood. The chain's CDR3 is CASSFTGTNEKLFF. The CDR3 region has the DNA TGTGCCAGCAGCTTTACCGGGACTAATGAAAAACTGTTTTTT.